Below, 11 T cell receptor beta chains from the same sample are listed, as sequenced in a study of T cells in Graves' hyperthyroidism and ophthalmopathy. Amplification of TCR beta CDR3 regions used RNA as the template. HTBI primers drove first-round RT-PCR of the TCR CDR3. TCRdb analysed the multiplex PCR reads with MiXCR anew, one entry per CDR3 protein. Among roughly 38,000 distinct CDR3 sequences listed, around 50% were seen once. The sample comprised blood. These receptors came from a woman between 45 and 60 years old with Graves' hyperthyroidism that later progressed to Graves' ophthalmopathy.

The V call is TRBV6-1, the J call TRBJ2-6; D perhaps matches TRBD1 (5 bases). The V gene's germline CDR1 is MNHNS and CDR2 SASEGT. The CDR3 extends over 15 amino acids. V lost 10 bases and J 0 bases, leaving 13 bases between the germline ends. The CDR3 coding sequence is TGTGCCACGCTGGGGCTGTGCTCTGGGGCCAACGTCCTGACTTTC. Translation: CATLGLCSGANVLTF.

J is TRBJ2-5 and V is TRBV5-1; D uncertain. V was trimmed by 4 bases and J by 5 bases, leaving 12 bases between them. Germline V gives CDR1 SGHRS, CDR2 YFSETQ. The CDR3 runs to 13 residues. This chain's CDR3 is CASSENVGETQYF. The CDR3 DNA follows: TGCGCCAGCAGCGAAAACGTGGGGGAGACCCAGTACTTC. The full variable domain, completed using reference TRBV5-1 and TRBJ2-5, is KAGVTQTPRYLIKTRGQQVTLSCSPISGHRSVSWYQQTPGQGLQFLFEYFSETQRNKGNFPGRFSGRQFSNSRSEMNVSTLELGDSALYLCASSENVGETQYFGPGTRLLVL.

This clonotype was seen many times. The chain carries TRBV6-2 or TRBV6-3 and TRBJ1-5; 10 bases map to TRBD1. CDR1 and CDR2 (germline): MNHEY, SVGEGT. The CDR3 spans 15 residues. V was pared by 7 bases and J by 6 bases, with 9 bases of the junction left unmatched. The CDR3 DNA is TGTGCCAGCACTAGCGGGACAGGGGTATCTCAGCCCCAGCATTTT. It translates to CASTSGTGVSQPQHF.

The table lists this clonotype with a count of one. The chain has TRBV27 and TRBJ1-5; 7 nucleotides match TRBD1. The length of the CDR3 is 15 residues. The junction had 8 bases not matched to a gene; V was cut back by 6 bases and J by 3 bases. Germline loops: CDR1 MNHEY, CDR2 SMNVEV (reference sequence). The CDR3: CASSDQGGNNQPQHF. The CDR3, as DNA: TGTGCCAGCAGCGACCAGGGGGGTAACAATCAGCCCCAGCATTTT.

The rearrangement joins TRBV20-1 to TRBJ2-3; 14 bases line up with TRBD2. CDR3 size: 18 residues. Trimming removed 4 bases from V and 4 bases from J; junction bases left unmatched: 13. From germline, CDR1 is DFQATT and CDR2 SNEGSKA (reference sequence). This chain's CDR3 is CSATLGTSGSTWADTQYF. The CDR3 nucleotides are TGCAGTGCTACTTTGGGGACTAGCGGGAGTACCTGGGCAGATACGCAGTATTTT.

The chain uses TRBV7-2 and TRBJ2-7; TRBD2 matches at 16 bases. V dropped 0 bases and J dropped 5; count of bases not matched to a gene: 10. The CDR3 length is 19 residues. The germline CDR1 and CDR2 sequences are SGHTA and FQGNSA. CDR3 sequence reads: CASSLAQGTSGRARNEQYF. CDR3 nucleotide sequence: TGTGCCAGCAGCTTAGCTCAGGGGACTAGCGGGAGGGCACGGAACGAGCAGTACTTC.

This chain connects TRBV7-8 to TRBJ2-6; D is tentatively TRBD1 or TRBD2 (5 bases each). V shed 4 bases and J shed 12 bases, with 16 bases lying between them. The V gene's germline CDR1 is SGHVS and CDR2 FQNEAQ. CDR3 length equals 14 residues. In DNA, the CDR3 is TGTGCCAGCAGCTCAACGTCCGGGGCCGCCGTCCTGACTTTC. Amino acids: CASSSTSGAAVLTF.

V gene TRBV12-1 combines with J gene TRBJ2-1; no DNA check was done on the table's D call, TRBD1. TRBV12-1 has pseudogene status. The CDR3 contains 14 residues. The CDR3 loop reads CASKAYEQGDEQFF. The CDR3 region has the DNA TGTGCCAGCAAGGCCTACGAGCAGGGTGATGAGCAGTTCTTC.

The chain links TRBV10-3 to TRBJ2-5; the D gene is possibly TRBD2 (5 bases). The CDR3 length is 12 residues. V lost 9 bases and J 2 bases, leaving 10 bases between the germline ends. Germline lookup yields CDR1 ENHRY and CDR2 SYGVKD. CDR3 loop: CAINPGQETQYF. The CDR3 DNA reads TGTGCCATAAATCCGGGACAAGAGACCCAGTACTTC.

At least ten counts were recorded for this clonotype. The CDR3 coding sequence is TGCGCCAGCAGCTTGGTCGGGGGAGTCTACAATGAGCAGTTCTTC. It is translated as CASSLVGGVYNEQFF. The V gene is TRBV5-1, the J gene TRBJ2-1, with TRBD2 as a possible D gene (6 bases). CDR1 and CDR2 from the germline V gene are SGHRS and YFSETQ. V lost 0 bases and J lost 3, with 10 bases in between. CDR3 length: 15 amino acids.

The chain has TRBV19 and TRBJ2-3; the match to TRBD1 covers 8 bases. CDR1 and CDR2 (germline): LNHDA, SQIVND (reference sequence). V lost 5 bases and J lost 4; bases outside the gene matches: 5. The CDR3 consists of 14 residues. The CDR3 DNA reads as TGTGCCAGTAGTTCGGGACAGGCGGCAGATACGCAGTATTTT. Protein product: CASSSGQAADTQYF.